This TCR beta chain was sequenced in a study of cytomegalovirus exposure and HLA in healthy donors. On this clone: Its antigen is not known.

Whole-study results and caveats: Rare sequences made up most TCRs, while some public TCRs were found in many donors.

With 5 bases clipped from V and 0 bases from J, the junction kept 4 bases outside the gene matches. CDR3 length: 15 residues. From germline, CDR1 is MNHNS and CDR2 SASEGT. Repertoires were generated with immunoSEQ multiplex PCR, while TCRdb's copy carries only in-frame clones and drops some. The sample shows around 150,000 clones, 95% to 97% of them seen only once. This clonotype originated in a woman aged 18-30 years in good health and CMV-seronegative. The sample comprised PBMCs. This chain uses TRBV6-1 with TRBJ1-3; 7 positions agree with TRBD1. CDR3: CASSLDRASGNTIYF. The CDR3 nucleotides are TGTGCCAGCAGTCTCGACAGGGCCTCTGGAAACACCATATATTTT.